Listed below are T cell receptor beta chains from one sample, sequenced in a study of blood T cell repertoires in COVID-19. Produced via immunoSEQ multiplex PCR; TCRdb's table is partial and in-frame only. Of more than 200,000 clones detected, 70% to 90% appear once; the ten largest clones hold roughly a tenth. The sample comprised PBMCs or T cells enriched from blood (not recorded which). Every receptor here comes from a man between 25 and 39 years old who had recovered from COVID-19. The CDR3 runs from the conserved cysteine through the conserved F or W. Fields, in order: D gene, J gene, clone size, V gene, CDR3 DNA, CDR3 protein. The D gene is left open where the match is weak. Size is stated for part of the rows, as once, few or many counts, or as a class when the clone is expanded.

NA	TRBJ1-5	NA	TRBV18	TGTGCCAGCTCACGCAACCGGGTAGATATCAATCAGCCCCAGCATTTT	CASSRNRVDINQPQHF
NA	TRBJ1-4	once	TRBV2	TGTGCCAGCAGTGAAATTAGTGGAGCGGGGGCCGAGTCAAAACTGTTTTTT	CASSEISGAGAESKLFF
TRBD2	TRBJ2-1	NA	TRBV4-1	TGCGCCAGCAGTCGGACTAGCGGGACCTACAATGAGCAGTTCTTC	CASSRTSGTYNEQFF
NA	TRBJ2-7	NA	TRBV7-9	TGTGCCAGCAGCTTAGACAGGGATGTCAGCTACGAGCAGTACTTC	CASSLDRDVSYEQYF
NA	TRBJ1-2	NA	TRBV5-6	TGTGCCAGCAGCTTGCAGGGGCCGGCCTATGGCTACACCTTC	CASSLQGPAYGYTF
TRBD2	TRBJ2-3	NA	TRBV2	TGTGCCAGCTCCCCGGGACTAGTATCGTCTACGCAGTATTTT	CASSPGLVSSTQYF
NA	TRBJ1-2	NA	TRBV30	TGTGCCTTGCGGACAATTTTCTATGGCTACACCTTC	CALRTIFYGYTF
TRBD1	TRBJ2-7	NA	TRBV2	TGTGCCAGCAGTGCTAGGACAGGGTCCCACGAGCAGTACTTC	CASSARTGSHEQYF
TRBD1	TRBJ1-2	once	TRBV6-5	TGTGCCAGCAGTTACACAGGGGCCGGGGGCTACACCTTC	CASSYTGAGGYTF
NA	TRBJ2-5	NA	TRBV10-3	TGTGCCATCAGAGGGAGTACAGGGTGGGAGACCCAGTACTTC	CAIRGSTGWETQYF
NA	TRBJ1-3	NA	TRBV4-3	TGCGCCAGCAGCCAAGAACAGGAGAACACCATATATTTT	CASSQEQENTIYF
NA	TRBJ1-6	NA	TRBV6-5	TGTGCCAGCAGTTACTCAGCGTATAATTCACCCCTCCACTTT	CASSYSAYNSPLHF
NA	TRBJ1-1	NA	TRBV5-5	TGTGCCAGCAGTCGACAAAGGGAAGCTTTCTTT	CASSRQREAFF
NA	TRBJ2-1	NA	TRBV4-1	TGCGCCAGCAGCCAAGAGGCATATCCGGGTTACAATGAGCAGTTCTTC	CASSQEAYPGYNEQFF
TRBD2	TRBJ2-1	NA	TRBV30	TGTGCCTGGAGGGAGCTAATAGCGGGGGGCCACAATGAGCAGTTCTTC	CAWRELIAGGHNEQFF
TRBD1	TRBJ1-2	NA	TRBV5-1	TGCGCCAGCAGTCTCTTGACAGGGACGAACTATGGCTACACCTTC	CASSLLTGTNYGYTF
NA	TRBJ1-1	NA	TRBV6-5	TGTGCCAGCATTAACCCAGGGGACGCGGATGAAGCTTTCTTT	CASINPGDADEAFF
NA	TRBJ2-1	once	TRBV5-8	TGTGCCAGCAGCTTGAATCTCGCTACCTCCGGCAATGAGCAGTTCTTC	CASSLNLATSGNEQFF
NA	TRBJ1-5	NA	TRBV5-5	TGTGCCAGCAGCTCGGACAGTAACAATCAGCCCCAGCATTTT	CASSSDSNNQPQHF
NA	TRBJ2-1	once	TRBV4-2	TGTGCCAGCAGCAAGAACGAAGCGGGCCTCTCCTACAATGAGCAGTTCTTC	CASSKNEAGLSYNEQFF
TRBD1	TRBJ2-1	NA	TRBV28	TGTGCCAGCAGCGGAACAGGGGGCGCGAATGAGCAGTTCTTC	CASSGTGGANEQFF
TRBD2	TRBJ2-3	NA	TRBV27	TGTGCCAGCAGCCGTATGACTAGCGGGAGAGATACGCAGTATTTT	CASSRMTSGRDTQYF
NA	TRBJ1-3	NA	TRBV5-4	TGTGCCAGCAGCTTGGACAGGGCCTCTGGAAACACCATATATTTT	CASSLDRASGNTIYF